A single sample is the source of the 17 T cell receptor beta chains below, sequenced in a study of T cell repertoires in cytomegalovirus infection. Using its own MiXCR run on the reads, TCRdb lists one record per CDR3 protein. Of fewer than 350,000 distinct CDR3 sequences in the sample, 25% to 35% are singletons; the top ten hold roughly 20%. These receptors are not linked to any known antigen. The material sequenced was cultured PBMCs, taken from culture after CMV antigen stimulation. Every receptor here comes from a human donor in good health (CMV status not recorded). Some clones in this sample may be carry-over from other donors' samples.

V gene TRBV2 combines with J gene TRBJ2-2; D not resolved. The V gene's germline CDR1 is SNHLY and CDR2 FYNNEI. V gave up 2 bases and J gave up 5 bases, with 12 bases separating them. The CDR3 has 15 amino acids. DNA of the CDR3: TGTGCCAGCAGTGAAAACGGCCCCGGAACCGGGGAGCTGTTTTTT. Its protein is CASSENGPGTGELFF.

This clonotype has at least ten counts. The chain uses TRBV7-2 and TRBJ2-4; a possible D gene is TRBD1 (5 bases). V lost 3 bases to trimming and J lost 8 bases, with 14 bases between them. The CDR3 is 14 amino acids. The germline V gene has CDR1 SGHTA and CDR2 FQGNSA. The CDR3 region is CASSFGQGVDIQYF. In DNA, the CDR3 is TGTGCCAGCAGCTTCGGGCAGGGTGTGGACATTCAGTACTTC.

The CDR3 protein is CASSPSPGGVAYEQYF. For the CDR3, the DNA is TGCGCCAGCAGCCCCTCCCCGGGAGGAGTAGCCTACGAGCAGTACTTC. The chain carries TRBV5-1 and TRBJ2-7, with TRBD2 matching 7 bases. J lost 2 bases, V lost 4 bases, and 12 bases had no gene match. Per germline, CDR1 SGHRS and CDR2 YFSETQ. There are 16 residues in the CDR3.

V gene TRBV5-1 combines with J gene TRBJ1-1; 9 bases agree with TRBD1. The CDR3 runs 18 residues. Germline V gene sequence: CDR1 SGHRS, CDR2 YFSETQ. V was pared by 3 bases and J by 1 base, with 13 bases of the junction left unmatched. The CDR3 DNA sequence: TGCGCCAGCAGCTGGGGCTCACAGGGGGCTGGTGGGAACACTGAAGCTTTCTTT. The encoded protein is CASSWGSQGAGGNTEAFF.

This clonotype was observed a handful of times. V and J are TRBV7-9 and TRBJ2-1, with D maybe TRBD2 (6 bases). Trimming took off 3 bases at V and 13 bases at J, with 13 bases between the two ends. The germline CDR1 and CDR2 sequences are SEHNR and FQNEAQ (reference sequence). CDR3 size: 12 residues. As DNA, the CDR3 is TGTGCCAGCAGCTTCCAGGAGGGCATACAGTTCTTC. It translates to CASSFQEGIQFF.

This clonotype was seen repeatedly, ten times or more. The V and J genes are TRBV7-9 and TRBJ2-7; D is possibly TRBD1 (6 bases). CDR3 length: 13 amino acids. Trimming pared 8 bases from V and 5 bases from J, leaving 16 bases between. The germline V gene has CDR1 SEHNR and CDR2 FQNEAQ (reference sequence). DNA for the CDR3: TGTGCCAGCTCATGGAAATCAGGGGACGAGCAGTACTTC. Its protein is CASSWKSGDEQYF.

In this sample, this clonotype turned up many times. In nucleotides, the CDR3 is TGTGCCAGCAGCTCTCTTAGCGGGCAGACCTACGAGCAGTACTTC. As protein: CASSSLSGQTYEQYF. This chain links TRBV7-8 with TRBJ2-7; 7 bases agree with TRBD2. The CDR3 extends over 15 amino acids. J was trimmed by 2 bases and V by 4 bases; bases with no gene match: 8. Germline V gives CDR1 SGHVS, CDR2 FQNEAQ.

This clonotype was seen more than once but under ten times. The chain employs TRBV12-3 or TRBV12-4 and TRBJ1-2; tentative D call: TRBD1 (6 bases). V was clipped by 1 base and J by 7 bases, with 16 bases between them. The CDR3 covers 15 residues. The DNA for the CDR3 is TGTGCCAGCAGTTTAGACAACATTTCAGGGGTTGGCTACACCTTC. Encoded protein: CASSLDNISGVGYTF.

This chain uses TRBV20-1 with TRBJ1-1, with a possible D match to TRBD1 (6 bases). The CDR3 has 14 residues. Germline V gene data show CDR1 as DFQATT and CDR2 as SNEGSKA (reference sequence). Between the trimmed V and J ends, which lost 5 bases and 1 base, there was a span of 14 bases. For the CDR3, the DNA is TGCAGTGCTGCCTGGACAGTTCGGAACACTGAAGCTTTCTTT. Protein sequence: CSAAWTVRNTEAFF.

This sequence joins TRBV6-1 and TRBJ2-7; 8 nucleotides match TRBD2. Germline trimming cut 8 bases from V and 2 bases from J; bases unmatched to any gene: 17. The CDR3 covers 17 residues. Germline V gives CDR1 MNHNS, CDR2 SASEGT. CDR3 region: CASGATTGREVAYEQYF. Written as DNA, the CDR3 is TGTGCCAGCGGGGCAACAACCGGGAGGGAAGTCGCCTACGAGCAGTACTTC.

This clonotype was observed a handful of times. This chain connects TRBV27 to TRBJ1-2, with TRBD1 matching over 8 bases. Germline CDR1 is MNHEY and CDR2 is SMNVEV (reference sequence). The J segment lost 0 bases and the V segment lost 0 bases, leaving 6 bases of the junction unmatched. This CDR3 has 17 residues. As DNA, the CDR3 is TGTGCCAGCAGTTTATCTGGGACAGGACCTTCTAACTATGGCTACACCTTC. Amino acid sequence: CASSLSGTGPSNYGYTF.

J is TRBJ2-3 and V is TRBV20-1; TRBD2 might be the D (6 bases). Deletions cut 7 bases from V and 3 bases from J, with 14 bases between. This CDR3 has 13 residues. The V gene's germline CDR1 is DFQATT and CDR2 SNEGSKA (reference sequence). CDR3: CSEAGGITDTQYF. The CDR3 region has the DNA TGCAGTGAGGCCGGGGGAATAACAGATACGCAGTATTTT.

This clonotype was seen a handful of times. The V gene is TRBV28, the J gene TRBJ1-1, with a possible D match to TRBD1 (5 bases). Germline V lookup: CDR1 MDHEN, CDR2 SYDVKM. CDR3 length equals 16 residues. Trimming removed 0 bases from V and 5 bases from J, with 16 bases in between. The CDR3 nucleotides are TGTGCCAGCAGTTTATGGGGACGACCTGGGGGAACTGAAGCTTTCTTT. It translates to CASSLWGRPGGTEAFF.

The CDR3 DNA reads as TGTGCCAGCTCAACGACCACGCTCGGACAGGGAATAGTTTCACCCCTCCACTTT. It yields the protein CASSTTTLGQGIVSPLHF. V usage is TRBV18 and J usage is TRBJ1-6; TRBD1 matches 8 bases. V lost 5 bases, J lost 9 bases, and 18 bases stayed unmatched. This CDR3 is 18 amino acids long. Germline values: CDR1 KGHSH, CDR2 LQKENI.

In this sample, this clonotype turned up many times. The CDR3 reads CASKGLGGAFF. Written as DNA, the CDR3 is TGTGCCAGCAAAGGCCTCGGCGGAGCTTTCTTT. This chain uses TRBV7-6 with TRBJ1-1; D unclear. Germline lookup yields CDR1 SGHVS and CDR2 FNYEAQ. This CDR3 has 11 amino acids. V was pared by 7 bases and J by 10 bases, with 13 bases between.

The chain carries TRBV7-9 and TRBJ1-4; no reliable D call. Germline V lookup: CDR1 SEHNR, CDR2 FQNEAQ (reference sequence). The V end was cut by 8 bases, the J end by 0 bases, with 13 bases between. The CDR3 loop spans 15 amino acids. This CDR3 reads CASGPETATNEKLFF. CDR3 coding DNA: TGTGCCAGCGGGCCGGAGACGGCAACTAATGAAAAACTGTTTTTT.

There are many counts of this clonotype. This chain uses TRBV19 with TRBJ2-3, with 8 bases that match TRBD1. Germline CDR1 reads LNHDA; CDR2 reads SQIVND (reference sequence). V lost 5 bases and J lost 3; bases outside the gene matches: 10. The CDR3 is 16 residues long. The CDR3 region is CASSDIRTGRTDTQYF. The CDR3 DNA reads as TGTGCCAGTAGTGACATCAGGACAGGGCGTACAGATACGCAGTATTTT.